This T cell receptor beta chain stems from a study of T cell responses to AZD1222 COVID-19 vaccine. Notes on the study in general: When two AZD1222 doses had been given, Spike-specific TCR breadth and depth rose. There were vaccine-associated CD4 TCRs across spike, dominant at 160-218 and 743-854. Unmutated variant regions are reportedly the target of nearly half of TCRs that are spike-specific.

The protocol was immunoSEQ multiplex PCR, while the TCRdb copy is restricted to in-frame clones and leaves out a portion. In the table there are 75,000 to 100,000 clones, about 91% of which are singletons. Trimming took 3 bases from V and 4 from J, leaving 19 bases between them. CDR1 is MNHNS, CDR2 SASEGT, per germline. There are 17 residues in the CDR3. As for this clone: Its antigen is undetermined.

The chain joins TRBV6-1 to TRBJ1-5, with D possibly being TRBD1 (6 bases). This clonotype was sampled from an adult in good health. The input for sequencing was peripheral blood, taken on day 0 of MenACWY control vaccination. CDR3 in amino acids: CASSDLIGRGTNQPQHF. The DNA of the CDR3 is TGTGCCAGCAGTGATTTGATTGGCAGGGGAACGAATCAGCCCCAGCATTTT.